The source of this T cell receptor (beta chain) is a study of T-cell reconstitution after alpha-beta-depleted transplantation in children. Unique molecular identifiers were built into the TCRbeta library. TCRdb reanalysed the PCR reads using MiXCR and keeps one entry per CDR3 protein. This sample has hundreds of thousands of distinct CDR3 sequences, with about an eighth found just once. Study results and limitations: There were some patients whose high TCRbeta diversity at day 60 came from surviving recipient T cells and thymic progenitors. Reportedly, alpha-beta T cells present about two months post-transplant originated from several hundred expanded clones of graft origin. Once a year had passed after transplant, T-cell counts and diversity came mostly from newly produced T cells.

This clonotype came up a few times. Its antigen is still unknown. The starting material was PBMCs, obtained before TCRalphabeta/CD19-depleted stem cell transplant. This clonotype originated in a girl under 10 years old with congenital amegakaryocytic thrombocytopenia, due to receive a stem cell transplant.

CDR3 protein: CASSEHGGTQYF. In DNA, the CDR3 is TGTGCCAGCAGTGAACACGGAGGGACCCAGTACTTC. The chain uses TRBV25-1 and TRBJ2-5; weak D call: TRBD2 (5 bases). V lost 2 bases, J lost 7 bases, and 8 bases lay in between. The CDR3 runs to 12 residues. The germline CDR1 and CDR2 sequences are MGHDK and SYGVNS.